A single T cell receptor (beta chain) is shown here with its context. This clone was seen a single time. What this receptor recognizes is not known. Base qualities are missing; no much larger clone stands one base away. CDR1 and CDR2, per the germline V gene, are SGHDT and YYEEEE. The CDR3, from cysteine to phenylalanine, totals 14 residues. The CDR3 DNA has 42 bases and is translated from base 1. A distance of 8 bases separates the germline ends of V and J, which lose 4 bases and 1 base respectively. The sample comes from a study of PD-1 blockade in classical Hodgkin lymphoma (dated by TCRdb to 2019 to 2021). Describing the broader study: Nivolumab dosing was 3 mg/kg intravenously every 2 weeks, continuing until either disease progression or unacceptable toxicity. To define a peripheral blood immune signature of response to PD-1 blockade in classical Hodgkin lymphoma, the study combined TCR beta sequencing with CyTOF. Overall study results and their limits: CD4+ but not CD8+ TCR diversity rose significantly by C4D1 (p=0.0027 vs p=0.16), most apparent in complete responders (p=0.02). Patients starting nivolumab less than 1 year after ASCT had lower diversity and were excluded from later analyses to avoid confounding by immune reconstitution. Baseline TCR diversity was reported to be lower in newly diagnosed patients than in healthy donors, and even lower in relapsed/refractory patients. Among trial patients, those achieving complete response had baseline diversity similar to that of newly diagnosed patients, while diversity was significantly lower in partial responders and progressors. The study was restricted to a single clinical trial cohort, and the causes of repertoire differences, possibly disease activity or prior therapy, were left undefined.

Genomic DNA was isolated using the Qiagen DNeasy kit from unsorted PBMCs as well as from negatively selected CD4+ and CD8+ fractions. Amplification of TCR beta CDR3 regions was done by immunoSEQ multiplex PCR with primers that anneal to V and J segments. A synthetic immune receptor repertoire was used to minimize amplification bias, and any remaining bias was removed computationally after sequencing. The paper's data handling went like this. Custom Python scripts were used to quantify repertoire diversity as the Shannon entropy index. Unsorted, CD4+ and CD8+ repertoires were examined separately, except in combined analyses, for which CD4+ and CD8+ sequences were merged in silico. Clonal expansion was defined as a frequency increase of at least 2-fold after treatment compared with C1D1, and clones undetected at baseline were assigned a pseudocount of 0.5. Clones with 0 or 1 copy at C1D1 were defined as singleton clones, while clones with 2 or more copies were defined as non-singleton clones. Clones expanded in unsorted samples were annotated as CD4+, CD8+ or unknown by matching protein sequences in sorted samples from the same patient. Wilcoxon tests on paired samples were used to test changes in diversity from C1D1 to C4D1. This is the immuneACCESS table as TCRdb keeps it, with only in-frame sequences that have V and J called. A part of the clones is gone; compared with another copy, unresolved V genes explain less than half, and the rest is unexplained. V, J and clone size are those of that table, while D and trimming were read from the DNA. The sample records about 30,000 clones, less than 80% of which are singletons. The ten largest make up roughly 3.5% of the sample.

Sample time point, as interpreted from the label and publication: cycle 2 day 1 (C2D1) of nivolumab. Relapse after autologous stem cell transplantation had occurred in all trial patients, and cohorts A, B and C were distinguished by prior brentuximab vedotin exposure. The trial cohort included around 56 patients with relapsed/refractory classical Hodgkin lymphoma, and each patient had a best overall response of complete response, partial response or progressive disease. In the multi-cohort phase II CheckMate 205 trial, trial patients received single-agent nivolumab. An independent review committee assessed best overall response using the 2007 International Working Group response criteria. Trial PBMCs were collected just before the start of nivolumab (C1D1) and during therapy at cycle 2 day 1 and cycle 4 day 1. Peripheral blood was collected in 8 mL Vacutainer Cell Preparation Tubes, from which PBMCs were isolated by centrifugation and then cryopreserved.

This sample comprised peripheral blood mononuclear cells (PBMCs), obtained before the second cycle of nivolumab. The clonotype comes from a human donor with classical Hodgkin lymphoma. In this chain, TRBV5-6 is recombined with TRBJ2-2; D gene: possibly TRBD1, on 5 matching bases. The CDR3 protein is CASSATVNTGELFF. The DNA sequence reads TGTGCCAGCAGCGCGACAGTGAACACCGGGGAGCTGTTTTTT. The entire variable domain, with the stretches around the CDR3 drawn from the reference TRBV5-6 and TRBJ2-2 proteins, is DAGVTQSPTHLIKTRGQQVTLRCSPKSGHDTVSWYQQALGQGPQFIFQYYEEEERQRGNFPDRFSGHQFPNYSSELNVNALLLGDSALYLCASSATVNTGELFFGEGSRLTVL.